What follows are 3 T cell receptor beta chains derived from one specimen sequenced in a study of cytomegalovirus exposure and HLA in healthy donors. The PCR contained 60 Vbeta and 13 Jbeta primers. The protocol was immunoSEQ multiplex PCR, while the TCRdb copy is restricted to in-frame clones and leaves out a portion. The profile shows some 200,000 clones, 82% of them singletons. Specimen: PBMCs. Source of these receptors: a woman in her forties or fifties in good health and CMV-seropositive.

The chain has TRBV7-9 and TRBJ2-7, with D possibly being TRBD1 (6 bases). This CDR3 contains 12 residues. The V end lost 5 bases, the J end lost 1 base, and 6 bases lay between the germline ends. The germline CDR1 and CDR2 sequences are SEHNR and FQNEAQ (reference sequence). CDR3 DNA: TGTGCCAGCAGCGACAGGTCCTACGAGCAGTACTTC. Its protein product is CASSDRSYEQYF.

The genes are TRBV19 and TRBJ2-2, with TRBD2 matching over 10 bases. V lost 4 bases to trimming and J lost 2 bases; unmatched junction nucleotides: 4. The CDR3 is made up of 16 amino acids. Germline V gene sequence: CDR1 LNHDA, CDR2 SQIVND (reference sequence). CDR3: CASSTGLALNTGELFF. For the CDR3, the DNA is TGTGCCAGTAGTACGGGACTAGCGCTAAACACCGGGGAGCTGTTTTTT. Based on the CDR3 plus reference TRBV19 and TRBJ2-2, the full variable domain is DGGITQSPKYLFRKEGQNVTLSCEQNLNHDAMYWYRQDPGQGLRLIYYSQIVNDFQKGDIAEGYSVSREKKESFPLTVTSAQKNPTAFYLCASSTGLALNTGELFFGEGSRLTVL.

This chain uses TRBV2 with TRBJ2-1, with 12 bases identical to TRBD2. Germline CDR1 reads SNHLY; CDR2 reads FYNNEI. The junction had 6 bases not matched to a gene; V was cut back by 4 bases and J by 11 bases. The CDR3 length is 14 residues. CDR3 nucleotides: TGTGCCAGCAGTGTGGTACTAGCGGGGGGACAGCAGTTCTTC. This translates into CASSVVLAGGQQFF.